This record covers a single T cell receptor beta chain. The antigen is not known. This CDR3 contains 14 residues. The V gene's germline CDR1 is LNHDA and CDR2 SQIVND (reference sequence). Trimming removed 0 bases at V and 1 base at J, with 6 bases between. Both 60 Vbeta primers and 13 Jbeta primers went into the PCR. Here immunoSEQ multiplex PCR was the method, and the copy in TCRdb shows in-frame clones only, minus some. Here the sample table reports more than 40,000 clones. The entry originates in a study of cytomegalovirus exposure and HLA in healthy donors. Study conclusions and caveats: Fewer N-insertions than the roughly 670-donor mean were reportedly shown by an Asian-associated ancestry cluster in a later analysis.

This sequence joins TRBV19 and TRBJ1-1; no firm D call. This sequence was found in a woman between 40 and 50 years old in good health and CMV-seronegative. The sequenced sample consisted of PBMCs. The CDR3 coding sequence is TGTGCCAGTAGTATAGATTCGGGGAACACTGAAGCTTTCTTT. Protein sequence: CASSIDSGNTEAFF.